The following is a T cell receptor beta chain sequence with its context. Sequenced by immunoSEQ multiplex PCR; TCRdb stores in-frame clones only, minus some. This sample has fewer than 300,000 clones; 85% to 90% occur once, and the top ten carry 6% to 8%. Followed over time, Seattle patients had been enrolled while infection was active. The data were obtained in a study of blood T cell repertoires in COVID-19. CDR1 MNHEY and CDR2 SVGAGI come from the germline V gene. Trimming took 4 bases from V and 10 from J; bases not matched to a gene: 7. This CDR3 has 15 residues. The J gene is TRBJ2-1, the V gene TRBV6-5, with TRBD2 matching 13 bases. The clonotype was recovered from a woman in her forties or fifties with COVID-19, enrolled during active disease. The sequenced sample was peripheral blood. The CDR3 nucleotides read TGTGCCAGCAGTTCGCCGGGACTAGCGGGATTCGAGCAGTTCTTC. It encodes CASSSPGLAGFEQFF.